This T cell receptor (beta chain) was captured in a study of T cell responses to AZD1222 COVID-19 vaccine. With regard to this clone: Its antigen is not known.

Sequencing used immunoSEQ multiplex PCR; TCRdb keeps in-frame clones, though not all of them. Of approximately 110,000 clones detected, approximately 90% appear once; the ten largest clones hold about 7.4%. Unmatched junction bases numbered 4, after V lost 3 bases and J lost 2 bases. The germline gives CDR1 SGDLS, CDR2 YYNGEE. The CDR3 is 15 residues long. Study results and limitations: The study reported that nearly half of spike-specific TCRs target unmutated variant regions.

The chain couples TRBV9 to TRBJ1-2, with TRBD1 identical over 10 bases. This TCR was sampled from an adult in good health. The sequencing here drew on peripheral blood, taken on day 0 of AZD1222 vaccination. Here the CDR3 DNA reads TGTGCCAGCAGCGGCGGGACAGGGGTCAACTATGGCTACACCTTC. This encodes CASSGGTGVNYGYTF.